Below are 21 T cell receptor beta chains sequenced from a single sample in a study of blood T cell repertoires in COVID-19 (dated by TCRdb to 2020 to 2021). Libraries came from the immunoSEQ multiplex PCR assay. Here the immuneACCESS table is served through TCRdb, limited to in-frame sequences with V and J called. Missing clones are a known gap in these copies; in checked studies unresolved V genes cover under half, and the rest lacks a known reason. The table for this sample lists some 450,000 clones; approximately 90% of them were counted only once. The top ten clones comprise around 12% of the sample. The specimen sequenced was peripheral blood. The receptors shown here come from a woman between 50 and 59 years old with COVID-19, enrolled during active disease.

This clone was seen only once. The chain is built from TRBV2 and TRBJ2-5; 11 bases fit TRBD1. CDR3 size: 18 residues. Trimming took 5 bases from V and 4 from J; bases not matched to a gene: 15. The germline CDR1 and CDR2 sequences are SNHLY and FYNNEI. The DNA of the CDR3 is TGTGCCAGCAGTCCCTGGCTAGGGGGACAGGGGGTTTTAGAGACCCAGTACTTC. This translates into CASSPWLGGQGVLETQYF.

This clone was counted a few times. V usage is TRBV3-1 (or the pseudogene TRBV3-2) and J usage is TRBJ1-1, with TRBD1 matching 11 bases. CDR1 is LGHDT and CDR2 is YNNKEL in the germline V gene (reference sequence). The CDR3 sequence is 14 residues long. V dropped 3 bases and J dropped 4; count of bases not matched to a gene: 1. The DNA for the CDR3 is TGTGCCAGCAGCCACGGGACAGGGGGCACTGAAGCTTTCTTT. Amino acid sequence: CASSHGTGGTEAFF.

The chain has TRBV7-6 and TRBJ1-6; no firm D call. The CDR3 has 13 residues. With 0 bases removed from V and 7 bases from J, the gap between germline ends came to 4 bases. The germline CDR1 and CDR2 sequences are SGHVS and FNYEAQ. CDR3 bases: TGTGCCAGCAGCTTAGCGCGGAATTCACCCCTCCACTTT. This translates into CASSLARNSPLHF.

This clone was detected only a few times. For the CDR3, the DNA is TGTGCCAGCAAGGAGACAGGGCAAGACACCATATATTTT. Its protein is CASKETGQDTIYF. V gene TRBV6-5 combines with J gene TRBJ1-3; 7 bases align to TRBD1. The ends lost 7 bases at V and 8 bases at J; junction bases unmatched: 8. The CDR3 is 13 residues long. Germline V gives CDR1 MNHEY, CDR2 SVGAGI.

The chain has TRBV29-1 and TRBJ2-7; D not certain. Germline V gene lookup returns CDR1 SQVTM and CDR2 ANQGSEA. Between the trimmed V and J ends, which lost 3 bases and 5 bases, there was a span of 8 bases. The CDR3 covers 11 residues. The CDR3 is CSVDGIHEQYF. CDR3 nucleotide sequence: TGCAGCGTTGACGGTATCCACGAGCAGTACTTC.

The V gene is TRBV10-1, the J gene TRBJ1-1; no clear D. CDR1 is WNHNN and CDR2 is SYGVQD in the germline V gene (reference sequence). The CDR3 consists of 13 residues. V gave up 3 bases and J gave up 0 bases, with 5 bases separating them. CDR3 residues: CASSDDLNTEAFF. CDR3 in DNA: TGCGCCAGCAGTGATGACTTGAACACTGAAGCTTTCTTT.

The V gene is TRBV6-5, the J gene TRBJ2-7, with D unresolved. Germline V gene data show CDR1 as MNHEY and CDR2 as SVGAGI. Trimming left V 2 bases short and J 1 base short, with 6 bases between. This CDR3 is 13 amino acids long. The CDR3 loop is CASSYARSYEQYF. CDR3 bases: TGTGCCAGCAGTTACGCGAGATCCTACGAGCAGTACTTC.

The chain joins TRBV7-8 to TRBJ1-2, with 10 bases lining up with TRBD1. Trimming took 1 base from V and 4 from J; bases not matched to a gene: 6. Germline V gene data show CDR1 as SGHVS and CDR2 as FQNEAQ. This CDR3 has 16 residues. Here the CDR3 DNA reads TGTGCCAGCAGCTTAGGAGTGACAGGGGGCGGCTATGGCTACACCTTC. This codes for CASSLGVTGGGYGYTF.

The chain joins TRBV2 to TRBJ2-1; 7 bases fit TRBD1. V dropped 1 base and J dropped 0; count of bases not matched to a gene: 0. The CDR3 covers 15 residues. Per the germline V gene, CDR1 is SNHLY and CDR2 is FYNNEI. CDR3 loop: CASSEDRGSYNEQFF. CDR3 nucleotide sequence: TGTGCCAGCAGTGAAGACAGGGGCTCCTACAATGAGCAGTTCTTC. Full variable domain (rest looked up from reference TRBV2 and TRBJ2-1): EPEVTQTPSHQVTQMGQEVILRCVPISNHLYFYWYRQILGQKVEFLVSFYNNEISEKSEIFDDQFSVERPDGSNFTLKIRSTKLEDSAMYFCASSEDRGSYNEQFFGPGTRLTVL.

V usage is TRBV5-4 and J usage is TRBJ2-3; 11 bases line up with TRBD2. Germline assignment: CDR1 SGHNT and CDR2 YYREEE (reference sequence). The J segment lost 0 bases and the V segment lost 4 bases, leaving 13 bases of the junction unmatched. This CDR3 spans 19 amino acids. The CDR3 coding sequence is TGTGCCAGCAGCCAGGGAGTAGCGGGGGGGCAACTCAGCACAGATACGCAGTATTTT. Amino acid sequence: CASSQGVAGGQLSTDTQYF.

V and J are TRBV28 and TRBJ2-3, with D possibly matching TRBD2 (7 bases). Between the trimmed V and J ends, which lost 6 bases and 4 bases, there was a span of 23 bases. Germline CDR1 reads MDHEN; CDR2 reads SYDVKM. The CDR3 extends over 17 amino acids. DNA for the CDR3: TGTGCCAGCAGCTCAAACTACGGCTCGGGGGGCCCAGATACGCAGTATTTT. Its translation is CASSSNYGSGGPDTQYF.

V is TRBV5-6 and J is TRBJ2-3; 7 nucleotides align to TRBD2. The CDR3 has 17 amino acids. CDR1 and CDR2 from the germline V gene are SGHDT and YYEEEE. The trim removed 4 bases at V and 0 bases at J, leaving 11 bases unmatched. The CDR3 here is CASSLLADSHSTDTQYF. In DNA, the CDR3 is TGTGCCAGCAGCCTGCTAGCGGATTCACATAGCACAGATACGCAGTATTTT.

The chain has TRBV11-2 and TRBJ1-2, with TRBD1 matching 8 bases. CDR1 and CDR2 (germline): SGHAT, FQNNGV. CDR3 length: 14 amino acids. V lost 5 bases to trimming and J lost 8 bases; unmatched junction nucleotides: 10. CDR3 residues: CASSQGQGGNGYTF. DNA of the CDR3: TGTGCCAGCAGCCAAGGACAGGGTGGGAACGGCTACACCTTC.

CDR3 loop: CASSLTGNEKLFF. The CDR3 nucleotides are TGTGCCAGCAGCCTGACAGGGAATGAAAAACTGTTTTTT. This chain links TRBV27 with TRBJ1-4; 7 bases fit TRBD1. This CDR3 has 13 residues. V lost 6 bases to trimming and J lost 5 bases; unmatched junction nucleotides: 3. CDR1 is MNHEY, CDR2 SMNVEV, per germline (reference sequence).

CDR3 in amino acids: CASKGIMNTEAFF. Written as DNA, the CDR3 is TGCGCCAGCAAGGGGATCATGAACACTGAAGCTTTCTTT. V and J are TRBV10-2 and TRBJ1-1; maybe TRBD1 (5 bases). The CDR3 consists of 13 residues. V was cut by 7 bases and J by 0 bases, with 9 bases left in between. The germline gives CDR1 WSHSY, CDR2 SAAADI.

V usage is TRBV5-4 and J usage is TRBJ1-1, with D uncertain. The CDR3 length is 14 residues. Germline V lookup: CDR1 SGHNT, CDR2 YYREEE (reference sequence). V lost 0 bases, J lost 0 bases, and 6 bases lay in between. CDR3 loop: CASSLGRVNTEAFF. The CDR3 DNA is TGTGCCAGCAGCTTGGGCCGAGTGAACACTGAAGCTTTCTTT.

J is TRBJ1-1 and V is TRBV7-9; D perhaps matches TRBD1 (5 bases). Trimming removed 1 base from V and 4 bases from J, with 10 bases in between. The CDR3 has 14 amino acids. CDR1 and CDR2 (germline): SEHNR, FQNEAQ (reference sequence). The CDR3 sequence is CASSLVRGPTEAFF. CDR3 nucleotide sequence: TGTGCCAGCAGCTTAGTAAGGGGTCCCACTGAAGCTTTCTTT.

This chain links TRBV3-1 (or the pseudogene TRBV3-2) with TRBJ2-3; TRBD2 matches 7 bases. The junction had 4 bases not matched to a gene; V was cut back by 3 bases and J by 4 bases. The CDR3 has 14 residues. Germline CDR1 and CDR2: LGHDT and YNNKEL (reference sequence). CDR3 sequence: CASSHRGGPDTQYF. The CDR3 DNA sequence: TGTGCCAGCAGCCACCGCGGGGGTCCAGATACGCAGTATTTT.

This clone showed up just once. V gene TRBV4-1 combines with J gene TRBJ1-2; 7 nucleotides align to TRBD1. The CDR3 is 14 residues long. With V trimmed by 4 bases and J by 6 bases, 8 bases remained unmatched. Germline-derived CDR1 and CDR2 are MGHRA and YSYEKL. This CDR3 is CASSPRQGQDGYTF. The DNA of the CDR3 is TGCGCCAGCAGCCCCCGACAGGGTCAGGATGGCTACACCTTC.

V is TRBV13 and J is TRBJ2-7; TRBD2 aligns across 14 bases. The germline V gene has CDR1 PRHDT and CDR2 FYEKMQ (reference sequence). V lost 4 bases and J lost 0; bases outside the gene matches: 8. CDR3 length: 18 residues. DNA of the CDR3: TGTGCCAGCAGCTCCGGGACTAGCGGGGGACTTAGCTCCTACGAGCAGTACTTC. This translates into CASSSGTSGGLSSYEQYF.

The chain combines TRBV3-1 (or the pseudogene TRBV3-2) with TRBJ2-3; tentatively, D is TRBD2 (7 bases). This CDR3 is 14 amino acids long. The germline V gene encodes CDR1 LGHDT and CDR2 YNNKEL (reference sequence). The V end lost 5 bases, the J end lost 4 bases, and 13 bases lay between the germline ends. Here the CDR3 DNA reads TGTGCCAGCAGCACCGGGGGGCGGGCAGATACGCAGTATTTT. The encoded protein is CASSTGGRADTQYF.